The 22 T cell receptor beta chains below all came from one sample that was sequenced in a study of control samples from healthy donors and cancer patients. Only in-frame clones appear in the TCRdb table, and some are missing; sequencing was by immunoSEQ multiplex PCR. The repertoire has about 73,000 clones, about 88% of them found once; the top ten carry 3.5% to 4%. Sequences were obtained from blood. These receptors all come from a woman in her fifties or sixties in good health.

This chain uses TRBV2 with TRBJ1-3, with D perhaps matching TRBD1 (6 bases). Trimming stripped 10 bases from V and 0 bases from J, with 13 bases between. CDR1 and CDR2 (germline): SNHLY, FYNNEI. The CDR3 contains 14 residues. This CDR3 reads CATKQGNSGNTIYF. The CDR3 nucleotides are TGTGCCACTAAACAGGGAAACTCTGGAAACACCATATATTTT.

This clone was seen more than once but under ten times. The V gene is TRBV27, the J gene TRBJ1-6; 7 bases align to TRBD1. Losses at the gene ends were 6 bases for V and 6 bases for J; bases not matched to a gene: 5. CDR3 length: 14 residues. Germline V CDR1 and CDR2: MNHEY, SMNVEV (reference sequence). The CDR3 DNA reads TGTGCCAGCAGCCTAGGACAGGTTAATTCACCCCTCCACTTT. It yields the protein CASSLGQVNSPLHF.

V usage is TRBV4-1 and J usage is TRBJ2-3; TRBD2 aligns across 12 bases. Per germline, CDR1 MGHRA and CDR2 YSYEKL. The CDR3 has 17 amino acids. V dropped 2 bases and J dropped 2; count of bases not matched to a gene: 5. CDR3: CASSQRGLAGNTDTQYF. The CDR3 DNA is TGCGCCAGCAGCCAACGTGGACTAGCGGGAAACACAGATACGCAGTATTTT.

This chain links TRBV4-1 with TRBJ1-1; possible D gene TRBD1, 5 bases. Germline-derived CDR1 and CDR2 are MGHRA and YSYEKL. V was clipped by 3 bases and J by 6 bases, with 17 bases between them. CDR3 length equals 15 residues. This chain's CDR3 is CASSQGPWIGAEAFF. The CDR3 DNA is TGCGCCAGCAGCCAGGGGCCTTGGATCGGGGCTGAAGCTTTCTTT.

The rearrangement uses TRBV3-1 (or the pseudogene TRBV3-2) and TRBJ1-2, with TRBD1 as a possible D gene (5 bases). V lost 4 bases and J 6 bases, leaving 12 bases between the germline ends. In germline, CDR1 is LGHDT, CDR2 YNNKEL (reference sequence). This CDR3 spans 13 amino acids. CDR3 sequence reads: CASSPGRPNGYTF. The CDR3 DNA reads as TGTGCCAGCAGCCCGGGACGGCCGAATGGCTACACCTTC.

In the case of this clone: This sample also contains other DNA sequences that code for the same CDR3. The CDR3 sequence is CASSLERNTEAFF. As DNA, the CDR3 is TGTGCCAGCAGCTTAGAGAGGAACACTGAAGCTTTCTTT. The rearrangement links TRBV11-3 to TRBJ1-1; the D is unclear. This CDR3 has 13 residues. V was shortened by 0 bases and J by 1 base, with 3 bases between the two germline ends. The germline V gene encodes CDR1 SGHNT and CDR2 YENEEA.

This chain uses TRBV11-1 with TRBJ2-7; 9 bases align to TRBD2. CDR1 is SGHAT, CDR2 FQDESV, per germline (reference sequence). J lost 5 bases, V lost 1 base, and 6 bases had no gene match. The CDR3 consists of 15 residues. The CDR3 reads CASSLGIAGVDEQYF. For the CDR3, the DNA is TGTGCCAGCAGCTTAGGAATAGCGGGAGTAGACGAGCAGTACTTC.

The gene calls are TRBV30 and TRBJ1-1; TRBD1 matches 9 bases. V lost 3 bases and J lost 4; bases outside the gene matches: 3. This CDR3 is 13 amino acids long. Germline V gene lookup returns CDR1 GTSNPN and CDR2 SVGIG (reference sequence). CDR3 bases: TGTGCCTGGAGGACAGGGGGGAGCACTGAAGCTTTCTTT. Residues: CAWRTGGSTEAFF.

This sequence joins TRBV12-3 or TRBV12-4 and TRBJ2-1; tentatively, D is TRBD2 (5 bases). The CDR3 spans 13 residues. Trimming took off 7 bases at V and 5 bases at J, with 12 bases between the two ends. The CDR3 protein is CASKTGVNNEQFF. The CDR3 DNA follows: TGTGCCAGCAAAACCGGGGTAAACAATGAGCAGTTCTTC.

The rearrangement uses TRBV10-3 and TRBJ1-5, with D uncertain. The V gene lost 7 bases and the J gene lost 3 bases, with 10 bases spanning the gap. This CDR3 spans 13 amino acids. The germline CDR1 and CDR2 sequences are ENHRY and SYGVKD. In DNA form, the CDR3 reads TGTGCCATCAAAGGTCAGCTCAATCAGCCCCAGCATTTT. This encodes CAIKGQLNQPQHF.

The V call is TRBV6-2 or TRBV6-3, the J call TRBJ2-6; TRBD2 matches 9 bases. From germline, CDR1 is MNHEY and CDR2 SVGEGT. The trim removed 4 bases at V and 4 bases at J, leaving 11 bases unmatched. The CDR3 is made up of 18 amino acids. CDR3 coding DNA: TGTGCCAGCAGTTTCGGGACTAGCTTTTCTCTGGGGGCCAACGTCCTGACTTTC. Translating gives CASSFGTSFSLGANVLTF.

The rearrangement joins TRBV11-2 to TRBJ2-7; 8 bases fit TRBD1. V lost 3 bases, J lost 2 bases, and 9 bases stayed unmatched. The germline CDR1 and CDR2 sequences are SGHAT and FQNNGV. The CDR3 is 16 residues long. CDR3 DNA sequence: TGTGCCAGCAGCTTCGACCGGGACAGGCCCACCTACGAGCAGTACTTC. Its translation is CASSFDRDRPTYEQYF.

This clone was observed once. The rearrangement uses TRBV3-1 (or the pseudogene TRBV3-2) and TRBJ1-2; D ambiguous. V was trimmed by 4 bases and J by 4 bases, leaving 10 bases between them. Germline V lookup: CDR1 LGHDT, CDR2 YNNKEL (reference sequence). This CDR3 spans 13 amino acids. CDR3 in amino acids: CASSPGSAYGYTF. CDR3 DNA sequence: TGTGCCAGCAGCCCGGGGTCGGCCTATGGCTACACCTTC.

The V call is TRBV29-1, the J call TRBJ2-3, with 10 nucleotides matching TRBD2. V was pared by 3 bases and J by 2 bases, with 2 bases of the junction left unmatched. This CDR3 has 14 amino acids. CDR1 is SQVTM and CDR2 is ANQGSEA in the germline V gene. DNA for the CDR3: TGCAGCGTTGATACTAGCGGGATCACAGATACGCAGTATTTT. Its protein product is CSVDTSGITDTQYF.

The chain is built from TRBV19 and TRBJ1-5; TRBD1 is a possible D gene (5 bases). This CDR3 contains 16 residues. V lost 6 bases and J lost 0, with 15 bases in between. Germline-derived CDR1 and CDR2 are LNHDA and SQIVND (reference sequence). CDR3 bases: TGTGCCAGTAGGCAAAAGGGGAAAAATAGCAATCAGCCCCAGCATTTT. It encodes CASRQKGKNSNQPQHF.

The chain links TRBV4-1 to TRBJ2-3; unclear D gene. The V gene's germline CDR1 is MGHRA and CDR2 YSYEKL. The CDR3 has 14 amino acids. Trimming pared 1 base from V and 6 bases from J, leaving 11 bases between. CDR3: CASSQGSSVDTQYF. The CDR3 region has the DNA TGCGCCAGCAGCCAAGGGAGTTCCGTTGATACGCAGTATTTT.

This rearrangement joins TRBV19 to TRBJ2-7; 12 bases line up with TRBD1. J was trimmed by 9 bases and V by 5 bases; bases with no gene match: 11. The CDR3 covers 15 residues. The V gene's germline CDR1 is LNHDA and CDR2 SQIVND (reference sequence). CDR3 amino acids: CASSLESGTGGRQYF. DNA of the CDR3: TGTGCCAGTAGTCTTGAATCCGGGACAGGGGGCAGGCAGTACTTC.

The CDR3 here is CAWERRGPGTIYF. The CDR3 bases are TGTGCCTGGGAACGCCGGGGGCCAGGCACCATATATTTT. The chain recombines TRBV30 with TRBJ1-3, with TRBD1 as a possible D gene (6 bases). This CDR3 is built from 13 residues. Trimming stripped 5 bases from V and 9 bases from J, with 17 bases between. Germline V lookup: CDR1 GTSNPN, CDR2 SVGIG (reference sequence).

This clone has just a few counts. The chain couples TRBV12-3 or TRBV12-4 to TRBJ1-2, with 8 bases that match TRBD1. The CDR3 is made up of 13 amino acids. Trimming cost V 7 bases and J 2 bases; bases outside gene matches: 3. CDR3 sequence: CASKDRENYGYTF. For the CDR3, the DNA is TGTGCCAGCAAGGACAGGGAAAACTATGGCTACACCTTC.

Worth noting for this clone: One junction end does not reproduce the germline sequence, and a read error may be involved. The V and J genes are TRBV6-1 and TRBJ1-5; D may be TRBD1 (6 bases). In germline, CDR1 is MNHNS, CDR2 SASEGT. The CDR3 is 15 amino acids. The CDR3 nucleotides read TGTGCCAGCAGGGAAGGGGGGCGAAACAATCAGCCCCAGCATTTT. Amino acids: CASREGGRNNQPQHF.

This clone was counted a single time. The CDR3 nucleotides read TGTGCTAGTGCCGTGGACGGCGTTAAGGGAAAGCCCCAGCATTTT. Amino acid sequence: CASAVDGVKGKPQHF. This chain connects TRBV12-5 to TRBJ1-5; D gene unclear. Germline loops: CDR1 LGHNT, CDR2 FRNRAP. V lost 7 bases to trimming and J lost 8 bases, with 21 bases between them. The CDR3 totals 15 residues.

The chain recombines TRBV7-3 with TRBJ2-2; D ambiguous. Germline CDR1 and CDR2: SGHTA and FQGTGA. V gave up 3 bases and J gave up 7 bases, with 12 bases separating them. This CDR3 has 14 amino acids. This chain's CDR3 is CASSFDGLGGELFF. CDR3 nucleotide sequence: TGTGCCAGCAGCTTTGACGGGCTGGGCGGGGAGCTGTTTTTT.